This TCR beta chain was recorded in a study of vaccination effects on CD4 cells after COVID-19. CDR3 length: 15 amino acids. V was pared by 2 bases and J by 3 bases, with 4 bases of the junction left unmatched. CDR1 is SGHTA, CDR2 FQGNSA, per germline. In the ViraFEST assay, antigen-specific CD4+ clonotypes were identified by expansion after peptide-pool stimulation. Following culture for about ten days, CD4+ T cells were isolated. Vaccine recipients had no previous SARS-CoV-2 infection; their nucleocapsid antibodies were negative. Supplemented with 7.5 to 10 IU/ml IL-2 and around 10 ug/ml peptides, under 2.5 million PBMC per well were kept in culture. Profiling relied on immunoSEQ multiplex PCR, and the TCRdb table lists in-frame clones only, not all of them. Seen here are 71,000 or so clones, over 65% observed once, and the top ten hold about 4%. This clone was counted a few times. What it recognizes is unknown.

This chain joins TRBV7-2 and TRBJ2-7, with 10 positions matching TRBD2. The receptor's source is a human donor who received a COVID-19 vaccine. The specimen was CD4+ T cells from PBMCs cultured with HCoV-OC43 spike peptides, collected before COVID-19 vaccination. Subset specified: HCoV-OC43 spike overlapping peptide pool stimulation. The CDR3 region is CASSLTSGDLYEQYV. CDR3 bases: TGTGCCAGCAGCTTAACTAGCGGGGATCTCTACGAGCAGTACGTC.